The rows below give T cell receptor beta chains drawn from one sample of a study of blood T cell repertoires in COVID-19. Repertoires were generated with immunoSEQ multiplex PCR, while TCRdb's copy carries only in-frame clones and drops some. The table includes about 350,000 clones, almost 90% detected once. Material: peripheral blood. The origin of the receptors is a woman in her seventies with COVID-19, enrolled during active disease. Each CDR3 is given with its conserved first and last residue. Fields, in order: J gene, V gene, clone size, CDR3 protein. Only some rows state a clone size, as once, few, many or a class for expanded clones.

J gene: TRBJ1-2; V gene: TRBV6-5; clone size: .; CDR3 protein: CASSKGQGGYGYTF
J gene: TRBJ1-5; V gene: TRBV19; clone size: .; CDR3 protein: CASSTGWLGNQPQHF
J gene: TRBJ1-2; V gene: TRBV15; clone size: .; CDR3 protein: CATSRDRGRVYGYTF
J gene: TRBJ1-2; V gene: TRBV4-2; clone size: .; CDR3 protein: CAGSGAGGDPPYGYTF
J gene: TRBJ2-1; V gene: TRBV4-1; clone size: .; CDR3 protein: CASSQDLGGKYNEQFF
J gene: TRBJ2-7; V gene: TRBV28; clone size: once; CDR3 protein: CASSSDRVGPYEQYF
J gene: TRBJ1-6; V gene: TRBV20-1; clone size: .; CDR3 protein: CSASIKGAVNSPLHF
J gene: TRBJ2-5; V gene: TRBV30; clone size: few; CDR3 protein: CAWSVQRGGLETQYF
J gene: TRBJ1-2; V gene: TRBV27; clone size: few; CDR3 protein: CASRPLERSGYTF
J gene: TRBJ1-6; V gene: TRBV28; clone size: .; CDR3 protein: CASSKQGWNSPLHF